The TCR beta chain under discussion was sequenced for a study of blood T cell repertoires in COVID-19. Study information: Donors in the United States, Italy and Spain gave samples during acute or convalescent COVID-19.

Germline V gene data show CDR1 as MNHEY and CDR2 as SVGAGI. V gave up 3 bases and J gave up 5 bases; unmatched junction bases: 5. The CDR3 covers 16 residues. Per the study methods: Scientists estimated how many nucleated cells there were by amplifying reference gene primers. The assay was immunoSEQ multiplex PCR, and TCRdb's table has in-frame clones only and misses some. For V, J and clone size, that table is used; D and trimming come from the DNA. The sample holds nearly 110,000 clones, about 70% seen once. For this clone: Other DNA sequences within the sample encode an identical CDR3.

The chain links TRBV6-5 to TRBJ1-6, with 9 bases aligning to TRBD1. Sequenced input: peripheral blood. This TCR was sampled from a human donor with acute or convalescent COVID-19. The donor label of this sample is uncertain. The CDR3 region has the DNA TGTGCCAGCAGTTATAATGGACAGGGGAATAATTCACCCCTCCACTTT. Its protein is CASSYNGQGNNSPLHF.